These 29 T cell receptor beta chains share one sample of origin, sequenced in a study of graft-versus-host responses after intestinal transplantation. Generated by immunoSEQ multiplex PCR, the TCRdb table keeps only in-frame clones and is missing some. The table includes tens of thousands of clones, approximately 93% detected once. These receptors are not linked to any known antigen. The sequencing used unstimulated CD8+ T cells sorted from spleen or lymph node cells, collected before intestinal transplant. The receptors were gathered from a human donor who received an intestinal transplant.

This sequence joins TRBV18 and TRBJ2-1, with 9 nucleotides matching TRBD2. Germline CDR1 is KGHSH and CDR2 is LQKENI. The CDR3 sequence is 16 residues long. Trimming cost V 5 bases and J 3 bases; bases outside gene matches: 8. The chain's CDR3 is CASSFLAGLGYNEQFF. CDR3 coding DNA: TGTGCCAGCTCATTCCTAGCGGGGTTAGGCTACAATGAGCAGTTCTTC.

The CDR3 nucleotides are TGTGCCAGCAGCCGATGGCGGGGTGAGGGTACTCTGAACGAGCAGTACTTC. As protein: CASSRWRGEGTLNEQYF. The chain recombines TRBV5-6 with TRBJ2-7, with D tentatively TRBD2 (6 bases). The CDR3 length is 17 residues. Germline V gene sequence: CDR1 SGHDT, CDR2 YYEEEE. Trimming removed 4 bases from V and 5 bases from J, with 25 bases in between.

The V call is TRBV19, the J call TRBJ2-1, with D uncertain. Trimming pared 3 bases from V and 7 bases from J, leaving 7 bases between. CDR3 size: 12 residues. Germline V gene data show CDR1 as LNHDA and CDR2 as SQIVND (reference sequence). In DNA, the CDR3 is TGTGCCAGTAGTATCAAGAGAAATGAGCAGTTCTTC. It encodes CASSIKRNEQFF.

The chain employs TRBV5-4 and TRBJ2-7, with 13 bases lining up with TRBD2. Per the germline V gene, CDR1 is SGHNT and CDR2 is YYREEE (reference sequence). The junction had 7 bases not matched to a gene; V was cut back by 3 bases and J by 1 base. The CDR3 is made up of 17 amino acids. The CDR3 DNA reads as TGTGCCAGCAGCTCTGGGACTAGCGGGACTTCGTCCTACGAGCAGTACTTC. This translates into CASSSGTSGTSSYEQYF.

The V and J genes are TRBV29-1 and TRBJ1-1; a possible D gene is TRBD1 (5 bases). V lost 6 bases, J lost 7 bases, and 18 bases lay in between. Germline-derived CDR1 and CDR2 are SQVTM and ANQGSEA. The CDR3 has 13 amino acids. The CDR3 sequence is CSVFRDRSVEAFF. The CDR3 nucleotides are TGCAGCGTGTTCCGGGACCGGTCCGTTGAAGCTTTCTTT.

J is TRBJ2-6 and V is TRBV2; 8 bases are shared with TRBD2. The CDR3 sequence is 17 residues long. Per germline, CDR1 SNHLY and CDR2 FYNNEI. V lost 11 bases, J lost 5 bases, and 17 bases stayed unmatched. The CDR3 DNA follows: TGTGCCCAGGAGGGACTAGTGTCTGTTGGGAGGGCCAACGTCCTGACTTTC. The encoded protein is CAQEGLVSVGRANVLTF.

The CDR3 DNA follows: TGTGCCACCAGCGCAACAGGGGACTACGAGCAGTACTTC. Its translation: CATSATGDYEQYF. This chain joins TRBV15 and TRBJ2-7, with 7 bases fitting TRBD1. V trimming: 5 bases; J trimming: 3 bases; junction bases outside the gene matches: 4. The CDR3 covers 13 residues. Germline loops: CDR1 LNHNV, CDR2 YYDKDF (reference sequence).

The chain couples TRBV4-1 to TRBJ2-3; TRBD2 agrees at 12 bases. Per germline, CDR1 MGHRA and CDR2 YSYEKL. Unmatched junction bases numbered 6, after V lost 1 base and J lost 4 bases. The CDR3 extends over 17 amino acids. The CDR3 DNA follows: TGCGCCAGCAGCCAAGTCCTAGCGGGAGGGCCCCCAGATACGCAGTATTTT. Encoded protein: CASSQVLAGGPPDTQYF.

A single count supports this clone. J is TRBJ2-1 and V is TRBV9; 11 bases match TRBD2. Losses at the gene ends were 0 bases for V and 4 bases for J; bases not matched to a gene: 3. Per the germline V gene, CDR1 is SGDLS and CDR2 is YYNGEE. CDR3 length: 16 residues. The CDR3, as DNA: TGTGCCAGCAGCGTAGAAGCTAGCGGGGGGTACAATGAGCAGTTCTTC. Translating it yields CASSVEASGGYNEQFF. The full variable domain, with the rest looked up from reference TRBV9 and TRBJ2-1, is DSGVTQTPKHLITATGQRVTLRCSPRSGDLSVYWYQQSLDQGLQFLIQYYNGEERAKGNILERFSAQQFPDLHSELNLSSLELGDSALYFCASSVEASGGYNEQFFGPGTRLTVL.

The CDR3 protein is CASSQRSPYQINRAYSGNTIYF. The CDR3 DNA reads TGTGCCAGCAGCCAGCGAAGCCCGTATCAGATAAACAGGGCCTACTCTGGAAACACCATATATTTT. The chain has TRBV14 and TRBJ1-3; D possibly corresponds to TRBD1 (6 bases). The germline gives CDR1 SGHDN, CDR2 FVKESK. Trimming removed 3 bases at V and 0 bases at J, with 30 bases between. The CDR3 runs 22 residues.

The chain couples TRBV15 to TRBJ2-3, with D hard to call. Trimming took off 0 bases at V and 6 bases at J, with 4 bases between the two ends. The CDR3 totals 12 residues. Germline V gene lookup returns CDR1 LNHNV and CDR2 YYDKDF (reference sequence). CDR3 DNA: TGTGCCACCAGCAGAGATAAGGATACGCAGTATTTT. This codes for CATSRDKDTQYF.

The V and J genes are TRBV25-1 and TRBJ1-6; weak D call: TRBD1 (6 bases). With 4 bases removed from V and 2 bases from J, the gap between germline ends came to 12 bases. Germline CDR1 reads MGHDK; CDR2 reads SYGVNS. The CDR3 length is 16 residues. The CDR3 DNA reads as TGTGCCAGCAGTGTTAAAGGGACAACCTATAATTCACCCCTCCACTTT. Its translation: CASSVKGTTYNSPLHF. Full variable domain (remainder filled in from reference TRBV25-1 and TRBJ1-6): EADIYQTPRYLVIGTGKKITLECSQTMGHDKMYWYQQDPGMELHLIHYSYGVNSTEKGDLSSESTVSRIRTEHFPLTLESARPSHTSQYLCASSVKGTTYNSPLHFGNGTRLTVT.

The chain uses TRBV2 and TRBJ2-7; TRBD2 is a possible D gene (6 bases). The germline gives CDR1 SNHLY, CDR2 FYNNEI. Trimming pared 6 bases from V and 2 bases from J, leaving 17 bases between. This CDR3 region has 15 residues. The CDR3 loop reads CASSGLLADAYEQYF. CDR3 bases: TGTGCCAGCAGCGGACTACTAGCCGATGCCTACGAGCAGTACTTC.

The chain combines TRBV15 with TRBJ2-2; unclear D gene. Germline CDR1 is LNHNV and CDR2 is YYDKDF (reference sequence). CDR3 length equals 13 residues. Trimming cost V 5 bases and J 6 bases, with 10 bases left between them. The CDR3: CATSYPSAGELFF. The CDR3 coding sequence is TGTGCCACCAGCTACCCTAGTGCCGGGGAGCTGTTTTTT.

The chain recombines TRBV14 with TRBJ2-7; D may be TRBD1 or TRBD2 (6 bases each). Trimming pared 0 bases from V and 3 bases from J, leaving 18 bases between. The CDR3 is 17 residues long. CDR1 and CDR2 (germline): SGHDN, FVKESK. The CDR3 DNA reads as TGTGCCAGCAGCCAAGATCCTGGGGGGCGCGGGATCTACGAGCAGTACTTC. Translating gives CASSQDPGGRGIYEQYF.

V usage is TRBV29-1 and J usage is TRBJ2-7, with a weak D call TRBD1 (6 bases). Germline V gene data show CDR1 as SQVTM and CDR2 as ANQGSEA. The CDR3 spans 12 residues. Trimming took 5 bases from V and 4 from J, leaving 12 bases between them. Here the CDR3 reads CSVRQGLYEQYF. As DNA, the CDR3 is TGCAGCGTTAGGCAGGGGCTATACGAGCAGTACTTC.

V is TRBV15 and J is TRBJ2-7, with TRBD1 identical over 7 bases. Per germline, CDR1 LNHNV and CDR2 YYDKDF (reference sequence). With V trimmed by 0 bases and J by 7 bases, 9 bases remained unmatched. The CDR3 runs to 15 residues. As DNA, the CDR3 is TGTGCCACCAGCAGAGATAAAGGGGGCGCAAGGGAGCAGTACTTC. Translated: CATSRDKGGAREQYF.

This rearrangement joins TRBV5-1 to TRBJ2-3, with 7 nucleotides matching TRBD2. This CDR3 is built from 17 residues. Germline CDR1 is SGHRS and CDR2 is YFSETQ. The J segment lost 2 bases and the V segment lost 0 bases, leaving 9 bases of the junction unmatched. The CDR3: CASSLGNSGRFTDTQYF. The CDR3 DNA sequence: TGCGCCAGCAGCTTGGGAAATAGCGGGCGATTCACAGATACGCAGTATTTT.

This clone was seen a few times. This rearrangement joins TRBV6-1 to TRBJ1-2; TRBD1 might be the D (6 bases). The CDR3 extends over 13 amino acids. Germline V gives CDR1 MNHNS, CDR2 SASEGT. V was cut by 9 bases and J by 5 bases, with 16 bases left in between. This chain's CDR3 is CASNGGAWYGYTF. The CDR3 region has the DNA TGTGCCAGTAACGGGGGGGCGTGGTATGGCTACACCTTC.

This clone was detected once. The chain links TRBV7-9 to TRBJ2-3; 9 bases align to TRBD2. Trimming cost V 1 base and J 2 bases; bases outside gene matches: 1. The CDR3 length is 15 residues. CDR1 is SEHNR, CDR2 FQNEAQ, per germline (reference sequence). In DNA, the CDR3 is TGTGCCAGCAGCTTAGGACTAGCGGACACAGATACGCAGTATTTT. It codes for CASSLGLADTDTQYF.

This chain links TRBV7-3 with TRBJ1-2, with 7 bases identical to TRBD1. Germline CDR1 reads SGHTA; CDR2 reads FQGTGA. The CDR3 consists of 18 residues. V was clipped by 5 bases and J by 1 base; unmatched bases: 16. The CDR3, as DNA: TGTGCCAGCAGCAGGAGGGGACAGTTTTTGAGGTTTAACTATGGCTACACCTTC. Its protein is CASSRRGQFLRFNYGYTF.

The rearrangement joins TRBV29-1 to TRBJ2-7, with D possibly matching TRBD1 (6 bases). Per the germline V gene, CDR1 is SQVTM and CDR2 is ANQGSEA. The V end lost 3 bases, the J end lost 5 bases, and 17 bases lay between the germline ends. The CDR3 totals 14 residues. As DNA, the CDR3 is TGCAGCGTTGAGAAGGGGCAGGGGATGAACGAGCAGTACTTC. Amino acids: CSVEKGQGMNEQYF.

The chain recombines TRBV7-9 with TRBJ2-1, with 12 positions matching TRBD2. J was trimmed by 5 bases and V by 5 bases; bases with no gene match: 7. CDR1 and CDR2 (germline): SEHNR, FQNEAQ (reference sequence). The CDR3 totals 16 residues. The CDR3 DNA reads TGTGCCAGCAGCACTCGACTAGCGGGAGTCGACAATGAGCAGTTCTTC. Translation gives CASSTRLAGVDNEQFF.

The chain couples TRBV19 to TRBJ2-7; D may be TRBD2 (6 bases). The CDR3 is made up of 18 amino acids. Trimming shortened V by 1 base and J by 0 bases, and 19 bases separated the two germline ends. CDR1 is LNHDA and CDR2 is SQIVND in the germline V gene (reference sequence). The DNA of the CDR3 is TGTGCCAGTAGTATAGCGGGGGTAACGGGATGCTTCTCCTACGAGCAGTACTTC. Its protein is CASSIAGVTGCFSYEQYF.

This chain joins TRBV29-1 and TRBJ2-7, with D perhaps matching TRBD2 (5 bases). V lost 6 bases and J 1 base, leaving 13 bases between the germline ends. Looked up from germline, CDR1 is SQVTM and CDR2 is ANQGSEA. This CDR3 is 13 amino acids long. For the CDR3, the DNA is TGCAGCGTGGATGACGGGAATTCCTACGAGCAGTACTTC. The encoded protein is CSVDDGNSYEQYF.

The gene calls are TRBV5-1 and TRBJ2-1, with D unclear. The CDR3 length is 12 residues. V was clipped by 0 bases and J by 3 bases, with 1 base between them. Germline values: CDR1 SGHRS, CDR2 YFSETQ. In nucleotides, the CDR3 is TGCGCCAGCAGCTTGGACTACAATGAGCAGTTCTTC. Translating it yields CASSLDYNEQFF.

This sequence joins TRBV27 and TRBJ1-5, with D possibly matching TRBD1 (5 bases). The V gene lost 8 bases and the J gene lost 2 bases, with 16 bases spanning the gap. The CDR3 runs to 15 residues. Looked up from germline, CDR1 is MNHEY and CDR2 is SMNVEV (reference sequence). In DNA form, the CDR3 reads TGTGCCAGCCGACTCCTCCAGGGAGGCAATCAGCCCCAGCATTTT. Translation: CASRLLQGGNQPQHF.

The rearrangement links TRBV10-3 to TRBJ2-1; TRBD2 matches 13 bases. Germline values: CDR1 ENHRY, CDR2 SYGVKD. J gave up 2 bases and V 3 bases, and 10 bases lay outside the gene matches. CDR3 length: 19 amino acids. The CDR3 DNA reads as TGTGCCATCAGTGACCCCGCCGGGACTAGCGGGATTACCTACAATGAGCAGTTCTTC. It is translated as CAISDPAGTSGITYNEQFF.

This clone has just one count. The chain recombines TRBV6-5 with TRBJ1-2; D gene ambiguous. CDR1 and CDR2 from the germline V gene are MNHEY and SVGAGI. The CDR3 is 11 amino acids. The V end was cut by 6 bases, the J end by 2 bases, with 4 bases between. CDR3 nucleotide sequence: TGTGCCAGCAGCTCGAACTATGGCTACACCTTC. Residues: CASSSNYGYTF.